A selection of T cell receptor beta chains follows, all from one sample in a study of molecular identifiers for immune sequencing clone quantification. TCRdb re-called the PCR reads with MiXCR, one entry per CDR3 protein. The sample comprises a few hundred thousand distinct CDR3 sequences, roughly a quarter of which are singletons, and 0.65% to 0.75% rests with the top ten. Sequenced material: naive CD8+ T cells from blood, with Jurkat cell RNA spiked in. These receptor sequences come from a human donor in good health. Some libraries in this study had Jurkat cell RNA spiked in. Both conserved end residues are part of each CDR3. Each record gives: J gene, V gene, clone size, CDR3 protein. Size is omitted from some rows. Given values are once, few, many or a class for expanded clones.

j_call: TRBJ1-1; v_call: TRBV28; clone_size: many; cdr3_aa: CASSQMGGEAFF
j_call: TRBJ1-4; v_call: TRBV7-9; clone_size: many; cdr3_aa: CASSPDRPTNEKLFF
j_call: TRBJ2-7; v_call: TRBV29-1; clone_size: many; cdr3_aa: CSVEDRSRDRDYEQYF
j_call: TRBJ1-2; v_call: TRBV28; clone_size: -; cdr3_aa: CASRTKQVANYGYTF
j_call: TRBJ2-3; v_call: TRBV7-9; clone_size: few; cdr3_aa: CASSSQEGASTDTQYF
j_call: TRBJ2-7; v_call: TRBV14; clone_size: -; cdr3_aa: CASSQVAGGTYERYF
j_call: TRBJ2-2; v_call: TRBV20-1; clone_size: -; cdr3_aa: CSAPRGALRTGELFF
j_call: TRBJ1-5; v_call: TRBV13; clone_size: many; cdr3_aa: CASSLRGANQPQHF
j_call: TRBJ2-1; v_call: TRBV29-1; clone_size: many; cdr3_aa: CSVDEGTSAAEQFF
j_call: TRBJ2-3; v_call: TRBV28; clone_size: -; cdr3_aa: CASSLAPGQSTDTQYF
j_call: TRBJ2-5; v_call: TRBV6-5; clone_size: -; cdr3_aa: CARRGLEETQYF
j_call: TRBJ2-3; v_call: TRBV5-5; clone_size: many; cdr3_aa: CASSLWPGTDTQYF
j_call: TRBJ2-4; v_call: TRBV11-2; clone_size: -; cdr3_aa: CASSLGLARGHIQYF
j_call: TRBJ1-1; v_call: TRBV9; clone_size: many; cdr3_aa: CASSVEAGNTEAFF
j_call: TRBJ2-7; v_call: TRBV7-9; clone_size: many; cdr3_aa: CASRGPSAGISYEQYF
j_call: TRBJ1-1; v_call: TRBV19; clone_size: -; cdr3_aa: CASSMNSEAFF